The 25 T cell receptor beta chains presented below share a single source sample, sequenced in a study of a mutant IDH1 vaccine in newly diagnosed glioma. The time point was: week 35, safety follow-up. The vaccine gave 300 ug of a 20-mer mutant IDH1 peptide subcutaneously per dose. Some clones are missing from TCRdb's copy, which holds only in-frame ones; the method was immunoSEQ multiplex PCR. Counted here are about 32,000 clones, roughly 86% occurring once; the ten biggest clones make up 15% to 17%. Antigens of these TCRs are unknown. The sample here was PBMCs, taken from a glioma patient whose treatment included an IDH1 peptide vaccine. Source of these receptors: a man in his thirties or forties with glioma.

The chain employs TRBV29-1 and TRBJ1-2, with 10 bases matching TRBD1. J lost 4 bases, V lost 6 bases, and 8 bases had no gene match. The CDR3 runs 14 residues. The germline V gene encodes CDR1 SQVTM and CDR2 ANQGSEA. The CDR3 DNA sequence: TGCAGCGTCCCAGACAGGGGGCGCGGCTATGGCTACACCTTC. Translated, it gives CSVPDRGRGYGYTF.

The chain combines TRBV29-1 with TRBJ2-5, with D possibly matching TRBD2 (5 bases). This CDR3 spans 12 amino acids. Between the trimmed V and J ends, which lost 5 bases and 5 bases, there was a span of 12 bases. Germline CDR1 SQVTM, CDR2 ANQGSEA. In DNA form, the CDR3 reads TGCAGCGTTCTATTAGCGCGGGAGACCCAGTACTTC. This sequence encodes CSVLLARETQYF.

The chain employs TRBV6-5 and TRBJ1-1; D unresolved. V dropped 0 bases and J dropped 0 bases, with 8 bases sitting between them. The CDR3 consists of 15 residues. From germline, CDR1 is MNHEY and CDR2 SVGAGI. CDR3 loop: CASSYSYSMNTEAFF. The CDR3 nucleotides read TGTGCCAGCAGTTACTCGTACAGTATGAACACTGAAGCTTTCTTT.

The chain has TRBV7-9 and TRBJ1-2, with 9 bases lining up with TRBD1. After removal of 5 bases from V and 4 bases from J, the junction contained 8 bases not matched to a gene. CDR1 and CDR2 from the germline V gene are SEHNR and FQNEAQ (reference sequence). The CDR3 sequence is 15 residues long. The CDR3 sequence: CASSDGTGTTYGYTF. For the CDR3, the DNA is TGTGCCAGCAGCGACGGGACAGGGACTACCTATGGCTACACCTTC.

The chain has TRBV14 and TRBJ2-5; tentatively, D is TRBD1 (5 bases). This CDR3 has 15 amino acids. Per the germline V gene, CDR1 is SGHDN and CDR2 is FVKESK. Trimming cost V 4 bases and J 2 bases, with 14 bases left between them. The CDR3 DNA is TGTGCCAGCAGCCGTAACTCTAAGGGGCAAGAGACCCAGTACTTC. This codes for CASSRNSKGQETQYF.

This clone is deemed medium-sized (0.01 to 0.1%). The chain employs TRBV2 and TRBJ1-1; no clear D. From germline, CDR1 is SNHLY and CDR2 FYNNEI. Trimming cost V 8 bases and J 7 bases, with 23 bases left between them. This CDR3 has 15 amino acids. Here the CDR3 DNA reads TGTGCCAGCGCCAGAGTGGGTTTATATGGACTTGAAGCTTTCTTT. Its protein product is CASARVGLYGLEAFF.

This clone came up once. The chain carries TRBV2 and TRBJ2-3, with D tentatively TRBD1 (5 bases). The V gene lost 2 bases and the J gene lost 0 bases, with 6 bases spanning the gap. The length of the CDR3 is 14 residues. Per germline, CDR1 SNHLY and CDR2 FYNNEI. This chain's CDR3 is CASSERTSTDTQYF. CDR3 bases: TGTGCCAGCAGTGAACGGACAAGCACAGATACGCAGTATTTT.

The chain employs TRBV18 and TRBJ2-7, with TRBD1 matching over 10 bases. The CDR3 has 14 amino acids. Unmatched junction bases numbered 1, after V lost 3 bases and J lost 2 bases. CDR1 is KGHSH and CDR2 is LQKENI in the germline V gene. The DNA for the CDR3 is TGTGCCAGCTCACCCGGGACAGGGGCCTACGAGCAGTACTTC. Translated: CASSPGTGAYEQYF.

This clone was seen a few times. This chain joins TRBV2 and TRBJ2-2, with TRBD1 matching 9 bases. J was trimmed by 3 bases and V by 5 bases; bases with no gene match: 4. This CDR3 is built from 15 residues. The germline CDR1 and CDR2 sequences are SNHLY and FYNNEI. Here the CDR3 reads CASSSGQGYTGELFF. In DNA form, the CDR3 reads TGTGCCAGCAGTTCGGGACAGGGTTACACCGGGGAGCTGTTTTTT.

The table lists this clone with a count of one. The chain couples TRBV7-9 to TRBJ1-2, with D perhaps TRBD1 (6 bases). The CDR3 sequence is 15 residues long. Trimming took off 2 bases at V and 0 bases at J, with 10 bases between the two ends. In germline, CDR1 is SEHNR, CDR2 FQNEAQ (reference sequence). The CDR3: CASSLWDTTNYGYTF. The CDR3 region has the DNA TGTGCCAGCAGCTTATGGGACACAACTAACTATGGCTACACCTTC. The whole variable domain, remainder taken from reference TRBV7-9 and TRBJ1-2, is DTGVSQNPRHKITKRGQNVTFRCDPISEHNRLYWYRQTLGQGPEFLTYFQNEAQLEKSRLLSDRFSAERPKGSFSTLEIQRTEQGDSAMYLCASSLWDTTNYGYTFGSGTRLTVV.

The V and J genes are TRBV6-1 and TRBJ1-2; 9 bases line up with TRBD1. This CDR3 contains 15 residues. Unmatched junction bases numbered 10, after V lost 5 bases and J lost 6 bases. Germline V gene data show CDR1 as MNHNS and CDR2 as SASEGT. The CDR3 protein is CASSSPGQGSNGYTF. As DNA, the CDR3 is TGTGCCAGCAGTTCTCCAGGACAGGGGAGTAATGGCTACACCTTC.

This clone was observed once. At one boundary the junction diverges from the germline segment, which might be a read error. DNA of the CDR3: TGTGCCAGCAGTTTGGGGACAGGGGAGGACTATGGCTACACCTTC. As protein: CASSLGTGEDYGYTF. This chain joins TRBV5-4 and TRBJ1-2; the match to TRBD1 covers 10 bases. Per germline, CDR1 SGHNT and CDR2 YYREEE (reference sequence). The CDR3 totals 15 residues.

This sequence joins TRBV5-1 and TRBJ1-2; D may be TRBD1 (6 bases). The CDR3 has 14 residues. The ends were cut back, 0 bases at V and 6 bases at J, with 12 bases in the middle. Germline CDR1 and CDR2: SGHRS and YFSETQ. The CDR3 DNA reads TGCGCCAGCAGCTTGGAAGTGGGGGCTGATGGCTACACCTTC. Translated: CASSLEVGADGYTF.

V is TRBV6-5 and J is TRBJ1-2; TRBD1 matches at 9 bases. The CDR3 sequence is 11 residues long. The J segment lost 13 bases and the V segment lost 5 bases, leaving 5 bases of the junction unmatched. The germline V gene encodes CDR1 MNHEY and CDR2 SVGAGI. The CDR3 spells CASSPGTGFTF. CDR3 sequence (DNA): TGTGCCAGCAGTCCCGGGACAGGGTTCACCTTC.

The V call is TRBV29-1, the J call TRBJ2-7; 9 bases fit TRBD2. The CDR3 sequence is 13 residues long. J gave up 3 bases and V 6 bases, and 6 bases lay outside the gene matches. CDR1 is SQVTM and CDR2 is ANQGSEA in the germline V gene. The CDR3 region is CSVCRREGYEQYF. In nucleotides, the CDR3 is TGCAGCGTCTGCCGGCGGGAGGGCTACGAGCAGTACTTC.

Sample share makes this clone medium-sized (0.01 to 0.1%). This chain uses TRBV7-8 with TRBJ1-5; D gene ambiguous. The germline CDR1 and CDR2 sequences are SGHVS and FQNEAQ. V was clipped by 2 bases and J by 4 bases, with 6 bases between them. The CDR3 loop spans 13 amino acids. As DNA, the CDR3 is TGTGCCAGCAGCTTAAGCGGTAATCAGCCCCAGCATTTT. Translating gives CASSLSGNQPQHF.

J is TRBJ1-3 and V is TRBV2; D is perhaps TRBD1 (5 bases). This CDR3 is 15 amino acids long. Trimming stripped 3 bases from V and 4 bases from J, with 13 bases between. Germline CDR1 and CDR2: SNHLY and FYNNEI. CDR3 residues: CASSDSPGLGNTIYF. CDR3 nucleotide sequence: TGTGCCAGCAGTGATTCCCCAGGGCTCGGAAACACCATATATTTT.

The CDR3 sequence: CASGLRESYEQYF. The CDR3 DNA reads TGTGCTAGTGGTCTTCGGGAGTCCTACGAGCAGTACTTC. J is TRBJ2-7 and V is TRBV12-5, with D possibly matching TRBD2 (6 bases). CDR3 length: 13 amino acids. The V end lost 5 bases, the J end lost 1 base, and 9 bases lay between the germline ends. Germline CDR1 reads LGHNT; CDR2 reads FRNRAP.

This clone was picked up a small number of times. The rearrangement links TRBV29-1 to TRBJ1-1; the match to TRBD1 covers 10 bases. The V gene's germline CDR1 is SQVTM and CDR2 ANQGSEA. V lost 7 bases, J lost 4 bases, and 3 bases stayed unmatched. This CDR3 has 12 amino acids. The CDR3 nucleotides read TGCAGCGCGGGACAGGGGTCCACTGAAGCTTTCTTT. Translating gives CSAGQGSTEAFF.

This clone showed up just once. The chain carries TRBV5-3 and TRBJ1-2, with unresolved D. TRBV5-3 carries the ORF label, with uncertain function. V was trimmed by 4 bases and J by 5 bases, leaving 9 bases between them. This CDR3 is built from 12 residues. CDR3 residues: CARSQDTYGYTF. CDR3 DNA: TGTGCCAGAAGCCAAGACACTTATGGCTACACCTTC.

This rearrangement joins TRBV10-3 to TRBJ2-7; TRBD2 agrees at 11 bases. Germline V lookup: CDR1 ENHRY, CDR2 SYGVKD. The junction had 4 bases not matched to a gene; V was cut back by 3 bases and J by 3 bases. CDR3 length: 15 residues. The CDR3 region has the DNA TGTGCCATCAGTGATGGGACTAGCGGAGGCTACGAGCAGTACTTC. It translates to CAISDGTSGGYEQYF.

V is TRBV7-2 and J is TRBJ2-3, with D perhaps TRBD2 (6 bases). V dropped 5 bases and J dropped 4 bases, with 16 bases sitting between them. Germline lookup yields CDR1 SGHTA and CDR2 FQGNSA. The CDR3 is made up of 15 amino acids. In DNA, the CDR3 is TGTGCCAGCAGCCCCAGGAGGGGAACGGCAGATACGCAGTATTTT. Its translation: CASSPRRGTADTQYF.

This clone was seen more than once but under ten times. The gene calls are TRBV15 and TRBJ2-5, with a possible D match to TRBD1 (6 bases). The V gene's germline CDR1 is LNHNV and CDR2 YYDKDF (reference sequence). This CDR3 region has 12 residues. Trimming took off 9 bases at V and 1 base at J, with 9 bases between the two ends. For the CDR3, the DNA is TGTGCCACTAGGACAGCCCAAGAGACCCAGTACTTC. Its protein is CATRTAQETQYF. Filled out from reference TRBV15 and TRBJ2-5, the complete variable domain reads DAMVIQNPRYQVTQFGKPVTLSCSQTLNHNVMYWYQQKSSQAPKLLFHYYDKDFNNEADTPDNFQSRRPNTSFCFLDIRSPGLGDTAMYLCATRTAQETQYFGPGTRLLVL.

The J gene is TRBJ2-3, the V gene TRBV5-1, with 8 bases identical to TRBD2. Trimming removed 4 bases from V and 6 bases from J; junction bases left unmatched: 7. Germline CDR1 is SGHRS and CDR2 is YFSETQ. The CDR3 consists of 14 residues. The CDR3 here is CASSAGTSLDTQYF. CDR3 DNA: TGCGCCAGCAGCGCCGGGACTAGTCTCGATACGCAGTATTTT.

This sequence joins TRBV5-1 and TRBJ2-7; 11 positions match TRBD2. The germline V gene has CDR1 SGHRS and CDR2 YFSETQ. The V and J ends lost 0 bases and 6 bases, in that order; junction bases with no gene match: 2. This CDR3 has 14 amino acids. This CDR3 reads CASSLALAGAEQYF. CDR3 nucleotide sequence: TGCGCCAGCAGCTTGGCACTAGCGGGAGCCGAGCAGTACTTC.